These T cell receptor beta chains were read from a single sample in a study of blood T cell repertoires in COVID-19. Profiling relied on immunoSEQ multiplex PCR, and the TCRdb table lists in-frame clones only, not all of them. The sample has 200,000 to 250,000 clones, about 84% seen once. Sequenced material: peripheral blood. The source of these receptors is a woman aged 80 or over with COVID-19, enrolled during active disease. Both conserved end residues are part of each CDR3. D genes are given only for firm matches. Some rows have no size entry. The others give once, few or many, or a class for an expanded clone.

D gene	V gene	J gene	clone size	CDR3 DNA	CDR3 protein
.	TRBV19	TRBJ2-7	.	TGTGCCAGTAGTATGAAGGCAGGGGTTGAGGAGCAGTACTTC	CASSMKAGVEEQYF
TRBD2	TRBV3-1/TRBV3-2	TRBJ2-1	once	TGTGCCAGCTCCTTTGGACTAGCGGTGGGCGCTGAGCAGTTCTTC	CASSFGLAVGAEQFF
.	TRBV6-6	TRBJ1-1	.	TGTGCCAGCAGTTACTCCCCCCTCCAGGGCGACACTGAAGCTTTCTTT	CASSYSPLQGDTEAFF
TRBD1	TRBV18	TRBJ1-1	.	TGTGCCAGCTCACCCCGGACAGGGGGCGAGAACACTGAAGCTTTCTTT	CASSPRTGGENTEAFF
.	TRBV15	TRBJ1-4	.	TGTGCCACCAGCAGAGCCCTCCCCGGGGGTGAAAAACTGTTTTTT	CATSRALPGGEKLFF
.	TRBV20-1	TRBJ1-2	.	TGCAGTGCGGCGGGGGTGGAAGGCTACACCTTC	CSAAGVEGYTF
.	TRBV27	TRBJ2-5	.	TGTGCCAGCAGTCGACAGGCACAAGAGACCCAGTACTTC	CASSRQAQETQYF
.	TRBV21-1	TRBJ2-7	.	TGTGCCAGCACCCCGTCTGGGCTAGCGGGGAACGAGCAGTACTTC	CASTPSGLAGNEQYF
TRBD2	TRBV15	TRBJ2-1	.	TGTGCCACCAGCAGCCAAGGGACTAGCGGATACAATGAGCAGTTCTTC	CATSSQGTSGYNEQFF
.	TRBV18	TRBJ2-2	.	TGTGCCAGCTCACCCGATCAGGCGAACACCGGGGAGCTGTTTTTT	CASSPDQANTGELFF
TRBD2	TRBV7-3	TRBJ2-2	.	TGTGCCAGCAGCTTCGGCGGGAGGGCCGAAAACACCGGGGAGCTGTTTTTT	CASSFGGRAENTGELFF
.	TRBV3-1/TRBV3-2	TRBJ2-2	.	TGTGCCAGCAGCCCCAGGGCCGGGGAGCTGTTTTTT	CASSPRAGELFF
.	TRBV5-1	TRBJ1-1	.	TGCGCCAGCAGCTTGTGGGGGGGCGACACTGAAGCTTTCTTT	CASSLWGGDTEAFF
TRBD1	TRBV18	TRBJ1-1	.	TGTGCCAGCTCACCACGTCTGCAGGGGGAGAACACTGAAGCTTTCTTT	CASSPRLQGENTEAFF